Listed below are T cell receptor beta chains from one sample, sequenced in a study of Ad26.COV2.S vaccination and SARS-CoV-2 variants. The data were produced by immunoSEQ multiplex PCR, yet TCRdb's version contains in-frame clones alone and is incomplete. The sample consists of about 350,000 clones, approximately 90% of them appearing once. The specimen was peripheral blood, collected in a trial of Ad26.COV2.S vaccine versus placebo. Receptors originate from a person between 18 and 59 years old who received the Ad26.COV2.S COVID-19 vaccine or a placebo. CDR3s include the opening cysteine and the closing phenylalanine or tryptophan. D genes are given only for firm matches. Clone size is shown for a subset of rows, as once, few, many or a class of expanded clone.

d_gene	abundance	j_gene	v_gene	CDR3nt	CDR3aa
TRBD1	.	TRBJ1-4	TRBV5-4	TGTGCCAGCAGCGTCGACAGGGGCACTAATGAAAAACTGTTTTTT	CASSVDRGTNEKLFF
TRBD1	.	TRBJ1-1	TRBV30	TGTGCCTGGAGTTCGAAACCCGGGACAGGGGGAATGCGTCGCACTGAAGCTTTCTTT	CAWSSKPGTGGMRRTEAFF
TRBD2	.	TRBJ2-7	TRBV6-1	TGTGCCAGCAGTGAAGCGCATAGCGGGGATTCCTACGAGCAGTACTTC	CASSEAHSGDSYEQYF
.	.	TRBJ1-2	TRBV14	TGTGCCAGCAGCCAAGATATTGAGGTGGAGGGCTACACCTTC	CASSQDIEVEGYTF
.	.	TRBJ1-1	TRBV5-6	TGTGCCAGCAGCGGGGGCCTGAACACTGAAGCTTTCTTT	CASSGGLNTEAFF
TRBD1	.	TRBJ1-5	TRBV2	TGTGCCAGCAGGAGACAGGGTGGGTTGAATCAGCCCCAGCATTTT	CASRRQGGLNQPQHF
TRBD1	once	TRBJ2-7	TRBV11-3	TGTGCCAGCAGCGCGCGGACAGGGGGCCTATACGAGCAGTACTTC	CASSARTGGLYEQYF
.	once	TRBJ2-1	TRBV12-3/TRBV12-4	TGTGCCAGCAGTTTCGGCTACCCTTTTGAGCAGTTCTTC	CASSFGYPFEQFF
.	.	TRBJ1-1	TRBV4-1	TGCGCCAGCGGTGGGACATTTGCGAACACTGAAGCTTTCTTT	CASGGTFANTEAFF
TRBD1	once	TRBJ2-7	TRBV14	TGTGCCAGCAGCCGTTCCGGGACAGGGACCTACGAGCAGTACTTC	CASSRSGTGTYEQYF
.	few	TRBJ1-2	TRBV29-1	TGCAGCGTTGGCGGGAGGGAGGCGTATGGCTACACCTTC	CSVGGREAYGYTF
.	.	TRBJ1-1	TRBV4-1	TGCGCCAGCAGCCAATTTGCAGCGAACACTGAAGCTTTCTTT	CASSQFAANTEAFF
.	.	TRBJ2-7	TRBV30	TGTGCCTGGAGCCTAGAGGGGGGCGAGGGCACCAACGAGCAGTACTTC	CAWSLEGGEGTNEQYF
.	.	TRBJ1-2	TRBV7-2	TGTGCCAGCAGCTCCCCAACGGCGGGCTATGGCTACACCTTC	CASSSPTAGYGYTF
.	few	TRBJ1-6	TRBV5-5	TGTGCCAGCAGCTACGGACCTCTCAATAATTCACCCCTCCACTTT	CASSYGPLNNSPLHF
TRBD1	.	TRBJ2-4	TRBV14	TGTGCCAGCAGCCAGACCGGGACAGGGTTACACATTCAGTACTTC	CASSQTGTGLHIQYF
.	.	TRBJ1-4	TRBV7-8	TGTGCCAGCAGCTTGGGACGGACGAATGAAAAACTGTTTTTT	CASSLGRTNEKLFF
TRBD2	.	TRBJ2-4	TRBV6-1	TGTGCCAGCAGTGAAGCGCCTACTAGCGGGAATAGAGGCATTCAGTACTTC	CASSEAPTSGNRGIQYF
.	.	TRBJ2-2	TRBV6-5	TGTGCCACCAAAAAGGACCCCACGAACACCGGGGAGCTGTTTTTT	CATKKDPTNTGELFF
.	.	TRBJ2-2	TRBV19	TGTGCCAGTGGAGTCACTGGGGGTGGGACCGGGGAGCTGTTTTTT	CASGVTGGGTGELFF
TRBD2	.	TRBJ2-7	TRBV28	TGTGCCAGCAGTCCAGGGGCTAGCGGGAGTCCCTACGAGCAGTACTTC	CASSPGASGSPYEQYF
.	.	TRBJ1-5	TRBV4-1	TGCGCCAGCAGCCAAGATATGGGGGTGGTATATCAGCCCCAGCATTTT	CASSQDMGVVYQPQHF
.	few	TRBJ2-1	TRBV9	TGTGCCAGCAGCGTAGACCTCTACAATGAGCAGTTCTTC	CASSVDLYNEQFF
TRBD1	.	TRBJ1-2	TRBV5-1	TGCGCCAGCAGCTTGCCGGGGACAGGGAGATCTGGCTACACCTTC	CASSLPGTGRSGYTF
.	.	TRBJ1-1	TRBV6-5	TGTGCCAGCAGTTACTCGTGGGGGGAAGCTTTCTTT	CASSYSWGEAFF
TRBD1	.	TRBJ2-1	TRBV28	TGTGCCAGCATCACCCAGGGGGCAGAAGGAGATGAGCAGTTCTTC	CASITQGAEGDEQFF
TRBD2	.	TRBJ2-2	TRBV6-5	TGTGCCAGCAGTCAGACTAGCGTCGGGGAGCTGTTTTTT	CASSQTSVGELFF
.	.	TRBJ1-4	TRBV5-1	TGCGCCAGCAGCTTAACAGGGTCAACTAATGAAAAACTGTTTTTT	CASSLTGSTNEKLFF
.	.	TRBJ2-1	TRBV5-1	TGCGCCAGCAGCTTGGGTGCGCGGGATAGCTCCTACAATGAGCAGTTCTTC	CASSLGARDSSYNEQFF
.	.	TRBJ2-7	TRBV21-1	TGTGCCAGCAGCCCTCCCTGGACACTGCCGGGAGAGCAGTACTTC	CASSPPWTLPGEQYF
.	.	TRBJ1-5	TRBV4-2	TGTGCCAGCAGCCAACGCGGAGGCAATCAGCCCCAGCATTTT	CASSQRGGNQPQHF
TRBD1	.	TRBJ2-2	TRBV5-1	TGCGCCAGCAAACAGGGGTACAACACCGGGGAGCTGTTTTTT	CASKQGYNTGELFF
.	.	TRBJ2-1	TRBV29-1	TGCAGCGTTGAAATAAGCGGCGGCTACAATGAGCAGTTCTTC	CSVEISGGYNEQFF
.	.	TRBJ2-1	TRBV27	TGTGCCAGCAGTTTAGGACCGGGGTTTTCCTACAATGAGCAGTTCTTC	CASSLGPGFSYNEQFF
.	.	TRBJ1-5	TRBV24-1	TGTGCCACCGTAAAAGGGGGGGATAGCAATCAGCCCCAGCATTTT	CATVKGGDSNQPQHF
.	.	TRBJ2-1	TRBV5-1	TGCGCCAGCAGCTTGAATGCGGCCAATGAGCAGTTCTTC	CASSLNAANEQFF